These 10 T cell receptor beta chains share one sample of origin, sequenced in a study of identifying expanded T cells in peripheral blood. TCRdb keeps only in-frame clones here, not all; method: immunoSEQ multiplex PCR. This repertoire shows some 100,000 clones, approximately 88% found once; its top ten account for about 5.5%. The sample taken for sequencing was blood. The receptors derive from a person aged 18 to 70 in good health.

V and J are TRBV7-2 and TRBJ2-1; D gene uncertain. V was trimmed by 3 bases and J by 0 bases, leaving 15 bases between them. The CDR3 length is 17 residues. Germline V gives CDR1 SGHTA, CDR2 FQGNSA. The CDR3 DNA reads as TGTGCCAGCAGCTTGTCCACCGCACTGAGCTCCTACAATGAGCAGTTCTTC. Encoded protein: CASSLSTALSSYNEQFF.

V gene TRBV7-9 combines with J gene TRBJ2-7, with a possible D match to TRBD2 (5 bases). Germline V gives CDR1 SEHNR, CDR2 FQNEAQ (reference sequence). The CDR3 length is 13 residues. Trimming took off 4 bases at V and 3 bases at J, with 10 bases between the two ends. The CDR3 is CASSSRTRYEQYF. Here the CDR3 DNA reads TGTGCCAGCAGCTCCCGGACTCGCTACGAGCAGTACTTC.

CDR3 region: CASATSDRDRGRSYGYTF. CDR3 nucleotide sequence: TGTGCCAGTGCGACGAGCGACCGGGACAGGGGTCGGAGCTATGGCTACACCTTC. V is TRBV19 and J is TRBJ1-2, with 10 nucleotides matching TRBD1. The trim removed 8 bases at V and 4 bases at J, leaving 19 bases unmatched. The CDR3 length is 18 residues. The germline V gene has CDR1 LNHDA and CDR2 SQIVND (reference sequence).

V gene TRBV5-5 combines with J gene TRBJ2-7; D gene ambiguous. The CDR3 consists of 13 residues. Deletions cut 0 bases from V and 2 bases from J, with 6 bases between. Germline loops: CDR1 SGHKS, CDR2 YYEKEE (reference sequence). The CDR3 DNA is TGTGCCAGCAGCTTGGATGAGACCTACGAGCAGTACTTC. Translation gives CASSLDETYEQYF.

The V call is TRBV6-1, the J call TRBJ2-2; TRBD1 matches 7 bases. V shed 6 bases and J 0 bases; nucleotides not matched to a gene: 1. CDR1 and CDR2 (germline): MNHNS, SASEGT. The CDR3 has 14 residues. The CDR3 region is CASRGGPNTGELFF. CDR3 DNA: TGTGCCAGCAGAGGGGGCCCGAACACCGGGGAGCTGTTTTTT.

The chain is built from TRBV19 and TRBJ1-5; D perhaps matches TRBD1 (6 bases). V shed 7 bases and J shed 0 bases, with 16 bases lying between them. Germline V gene sequence: CDR1 LNHDA, CDR2 SQIVND (reference sequence). This CDR3 is built from 16 residues. The DNA of the CDR3 is TGTGCCAGTACCGAGGGTAGGGGGATTAGCAATCAGCCCCAGCATTTT. Translation: CASTEGRGISNQPQHF.

As to this clone: Distinct nucleotide sequences in the sample also encode this CDR3. The rearrangement uses TRBV18 and TRBJ2-6; D may be TRBD2 (5 bases). V was clipped by 2 bases and J by 0 bases, with 5 bases between them. Germline V gene data show CDR1 as KGHSH and CDR2 as LQKENI. This CDR3 has 15 amino acids. CDR3: CASSPGSSGANVLTF. The CDR3 DNA sequence: TGTGCCAGCTCACCAGGGAGCTCTGGGGCCAACGTCCTGACTTTC. The variable domain in full, completed from reference TRBV18 and TRBJ2-6, reads NAGVMQNPRHLVRRRGQEARLRCSPMKGHSHVYWYRQLPEEGLKFMVYLQKENIIDESGMPKERFSAEFPKEGPSILRIQQVVRGDSAAYFCASSPGSSGANVLTFGAGSRLTVL.

The chain links TRBV19 to TRBJ2-1, with a tentative D call TRBD2 (6 bases). There are 15 residues in the CDR3. The V end was cut by 3 bases, the J end by 6 bases, with 15 bases between. Germline V gene sequence: CDR1 LNHDA, CDR2 SQIVND (reference sequence). Here the CDR3 reads CASSISRGLRNEQFF. For the CDR3, the DNA is TGTGCCAGTAGTATCTCCCGGGGACTTCGCAATGAGCAGTTCTTC. The whole variable domain, remainder taken from reference TRBV19 and TRBJ2-1, is DGGITQSPKYLFRKEGQNVTLSCEQNLNHDAMYWYRQDPGQGLRLIYYSQIVNDFQKGDIAEGYSVSREKKESFPLTVTSAQKNPTAFYLCASSISRGLRNEQFFGPGTRLTVL.

CDR3 sequence: CASSPRFQQFF. As DNA, the CDR3 is TGTGCCAGCAGCCCACGGTTTCAGCAGTTCTTC. The rearrangement joins TRBV11-2 to TRBJ2-1; D is undetermined. There are 11 residues in the CDR3. V lost 5 bases and J lost 11, with 10 bases in between. Germline V gives CDR1 SGHAT, CDR2 FQNNGV. The full variable domain, in which reference TRBV11-2 and TRBJ2-1 provide the parts outside the CDR3, is EAGVAQSPRYKIIEKRQSVAFWCNPISGHATLYWYQQILGQGPKLLIQFQNNGVVDDSQLPKDRFSAERLKGVDSTLKIQPAKLEDSAVYLCASSPRFQQFFGPGTRLTVL.

The rearrangement uses TRBV7-8 and TRBJ1-2, with a weak D call TRBD1 (5 bases). Germline loops: CDR1 SGHVS, CDR2 FQNEAQ. V was cut by 1 base and J by 7 bases, with 10 bases left in between. The CDR3 consists of 13 residues. CDR3 residues: CASSLEGSGGYTF. CDR3 bases: TGTGCCAGCAGCTTAGAGGGGTCGGGTGGCTACACCTTC.